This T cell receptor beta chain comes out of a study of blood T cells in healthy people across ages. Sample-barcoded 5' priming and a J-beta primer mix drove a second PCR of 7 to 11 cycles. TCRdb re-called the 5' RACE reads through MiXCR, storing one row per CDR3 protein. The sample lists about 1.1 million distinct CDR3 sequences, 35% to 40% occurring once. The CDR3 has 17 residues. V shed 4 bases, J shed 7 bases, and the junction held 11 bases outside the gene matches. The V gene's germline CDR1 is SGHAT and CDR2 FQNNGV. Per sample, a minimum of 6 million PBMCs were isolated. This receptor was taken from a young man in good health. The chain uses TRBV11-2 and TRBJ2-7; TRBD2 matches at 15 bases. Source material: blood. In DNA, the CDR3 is TGTGCCAGCAGCTCGGGACTAGCGGGGGGAACCTACAATGAGCAGTACTTC. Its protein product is CASSSGLAGGTYNEQYF.